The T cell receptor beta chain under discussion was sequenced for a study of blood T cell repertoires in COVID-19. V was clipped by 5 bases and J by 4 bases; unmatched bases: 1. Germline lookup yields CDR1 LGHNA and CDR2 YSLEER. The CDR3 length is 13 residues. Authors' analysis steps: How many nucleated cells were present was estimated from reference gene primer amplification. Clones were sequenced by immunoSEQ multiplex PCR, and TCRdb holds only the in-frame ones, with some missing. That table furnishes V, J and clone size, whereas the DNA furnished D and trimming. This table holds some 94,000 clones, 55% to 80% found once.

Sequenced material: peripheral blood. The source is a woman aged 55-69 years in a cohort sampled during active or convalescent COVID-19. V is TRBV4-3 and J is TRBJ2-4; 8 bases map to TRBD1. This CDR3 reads CASSWDRKNIQYF. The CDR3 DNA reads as TGCGCCAGCAGCTGGGACAGGAAAAACATTCAGTACTTC.